The rows below give T cell receptor beta chains drawn from one sample of a study of T cell responses to AZD1222 COVID-19 vaccine. Profiled with immunoSEQ multiplex PCR; TCRdb holds only in-frame clones, not every one. The data contain hundreds of thousands of clones, approximately 94% of them singletons. Material: peripheral blood, obtained on day 0 of MenACWY control vaccination. The receptors were gathered from an adult in good health. Both conserved end residues are part of each CDR3. A D gene is named only where the DNA matches it firmly. Clone size is given for some rows only: seen once, a few or many times, or a class if the clone is expanded.

J | V | D | size | CDR3 | DNA
TRBJ1-4 | TRBV30 | . | once | CAWEGRTNEKLFF | TGTGCCTGGGAGGGGCGGACTAATGAAAAACTGTTTTTT
TRBJ2-7 | TRBV9 | . | . | CASSVEPNSYEQYF | TGTGCCAGCAGCGTAGAACCTAACTCCTACGAGCAGTACTTC
TRBJ2-7 | TRBV5-5 | . | . | CASSLLRWSEQYF | TGTGCCAGCAGCCTTCTCCGTTGGTCCGAGCAGTACTTC
TRBJ1-1 | TRBV7-2 | . | . | CASSTDQWNTEAFF | TGTGCCAGCAGCACAGACCAGTGGAACACTGAAGCTTTCTTT
TRBJ1-5 | TRBV10-3 | . | . | CAISDGGTSNQPQHF | TGTGCCATCAGTGATGGGGGAACAAGCAATCAGCCCCAGCATTTT
TRBJ2-5 | TRBV18 | . | few | CASSGGVGETQYF | TGTGCCAGCTCAGGCGGGGTAGGGGAGACCCAGTACTTC
TRBJ1-2 | TRBV7-2 | . | . | CASSVVGGGYGYTF | TGTGCCAGCAGCGTAGTGGGGGGTGGCTATGGCTACACCTTC
TRBJ1-1 | TRBV27 | . | . | CASSLPIKGVLNTEAFF | TGTGCCAGCAGTTTGCCCATCAAAGGGGTATTGAACACTGAAGCTTTCTTT
TRBJ1-4 | TRBV6-6 | . | . | CASSFPLDDEKLFF | TGTGCCAGCAGTTTTCCGCTGGATGATGAAAAACTGTTTTTT
TRBJ2-1 | TRBV3-1/TRBV3-2 | TRBD2 | . | CASSRKRGAGNEQFF | TGTGCCAGCAGCCGGAAGCGGGGGGCCGGAAATGAGCAGTTCTTC
TRBJ1-2 | TRBV19 | . | . | CASRHRAQGNYGYTF | TGTGCCAGTAGGCACAGGGCTCAGGGAAACTATGGCTACACCTTC
TRBJ2-5 | TRBV18 | . | . | CASSQDLIRGETQYF | TGTGCCAGCTCTCAGGATCTAATAAGGGGGGAGACCCAGTACTTC
TRBJ2-3 | TRBV5-1 | TRBD2 | . | CASSLSAGGSTDTQYF | TGCGCCAGCAGCCTCTCAGCGGGGGGTAGCACAGATACGCAGTATTTT
TRBJ1-2 | TRBV3-1/TRBV3-2 | . | . | CASSLFVGDGYTF | TGTGCCAGCAGTCTGTTTGTTGGCGACGGCTACACCTTC
TRBJ2-3 | TRBV19 | TRBD1 | . | CASSIVFGTGGTDTQYF | TGTGCCAGTAGTATAGTCTTTGGGACAGGGGGCACAGATACGCAGTATTTT
TRBJ1-3 | TRBV9 | . | . | CASSVGGPISGNTIYF | TGTGCCAGCAGCGTAGGGGGACCGATCTCTGGAAACACCATATATTTT
TRBJ1-5 | TRBV18 | . | . | CASSPQRSNQPQHF | TGTGCCAGCTCACCACAAAGAAGCAATCAGCCCCAGCATTTT